A single sample is the source of the 8 T cell receptor beta chains below, sequenced in a study of T cells in Graves' hyperthyroidism and ophthalmopathy. RNA transcripts gave rise to amplified TCR beta CDR3 regions. HTBI primers were the set used in a first-round RT-PCR of the TCR CDR3. TCRdb called the multiplex PCR reads again in MiXCR, with one record for every CDR3 protein. The repertoire holds 300,000 to 350,000 distinct CDR3 sequences, about 15% seen once, with roughly 24% in the top ten. Sequencing used blood. The source is a woman aged 30 to 39 with Graves' hyperthyroidism.

This clonotype was counted between two and nine times. The gene calls are TRBV10-3 and TRBJ2-2, with D perhaps TRBD1 or TRBD2 (5 bases each). Trimming pared 8 bases from V and 6 bases from J, leaving 7 bases between. The CDR3 sequence is 11 residues long. The germline CDR1 and CDR2 sequences are ENHRY and SYGVKD. The CDR3 sequence: CAIGDAGELFF. CDR3 nucleotides: TGTGCCATCGGGGACGCCGGGGAGCTGTTTTTT.

This clonotype was counted ten times or more. This chain links TRBV28 with TRBJ1-5, with D possibly TRBD1 on 6 matching bases. Germline V gene lookup returns CDR1 MDHEN and CDR2 SYDVKM. Trimming took off 5 bases at V and 9 bases at J, with 23 bases between the two ends. The CDR3 consists of 16 residues. This CDR3 reads CASSPKMGQTRGPQHF. In nucleotides, the CDR3 is TGTGCCAGCAGTCCTAAGATGGGACAAACCCGGGGGCCCCAGCATTTT.

The chain employs TRBV5-1 and TRBJ1-2, with D uncertain. This CDR3 has 17 residues. Between the trimmed V and J ends, which lost 4 bases and 5 bases, there was a span of 24 bases. Germline V lookup: CDR1 SGHRS, CDR2 YFSETQ. The CDR3 DNA is TGCGCCAGCAGCCCGACCTCAGAGTCCAAAGGCCGTTATGGCTACACCTTC. Amino acids: CASSPTSESKGRYGYTF. The variable domain in full, with the rest retrieved from reference TRBV5-1 and TRBJ1-2, is KAGVTQTPRYLIKTRGQQVTLSCSPISGHRSVSWYQQTPGQGLQFLFEYFSETQRNKGNFPGRFSGRQFSNSRSEMNVSTLELGDSALYLCASSPTSESKGRYGYTFGSGTRLTVV.

This clonotype has a handful of counts. The chain is built from TRBV11-2 and TRBJ2-7; 10 bases match TRBD2. Per germline, CDR1 SGHAT and CDR2 FQNNGV. V trimming: 5 bases; J trimming: 6 bases; junction bases outside the gene matches: 10. The CDR3 length is 15 residues. Here the CDR3 DNA reads TGTGCCAGCAGCCTCAGCGGGAGGGCCCTCCGCGAGCAGTACTTC. As protein: CASSLSGRALREQYF.

This chain uses TRBV20-1 with TRBJ2-7, with a possible D match to TRBD1 (8 bases). Germline V lookup: CDR1 DFQATT, CDR2 SNEGSKA (reference sequence). Between the trimmed V and J ends, which lost 5 bases and 2 bases, there was a span of 28 bases. This CDR3 has 18 amino acids. The CDR3 protein is CSAERGRGGTGFAYEQYF. The CDR3 DNA follows: TGCAGTGCTGAACGTGGGAGGGGGGGGACAGGCTTCGCCTACGAGCAGTACTTC.

The chain uses TRBV9 and TRBJ2-1, with 9 bases identical to TRBD2. V dropped 3 bases and J dropped 2; count of bases not matched to a gene: 3. CDR1 and CDR2 from the germline V gene are SGDLS and YYNGEE. The CDR3 consists of 15 residues. CDR3 nucleotide sequence: TGTGCCAGCAGCGGCGGGGGGGGCACCTACAATGAGCAGTTCTTC. This translates into CASSGGGGTYNEQFF.

This clonotype was observed many times. The chain employs TRBV24-1 and TRBJ2-1; perhaps D is TRBD1 or TRBD2 (5 bases each). There are 15 residues in the CDR3. CDR1 is KGHDR, CDR2 SFDVKD, per germline. Deletions cut 5 bases from V and 6 bases from J, with 16 bases between. CDR3 amino acids: CATSAPGTEGNEQFF. The CDR3 DNA sequence: TGTGCCACCAGTGCCCCGGGGACCGAGGGCAATGAGCAGTTCTTC.

There are many counts of this clonotype. The chain employs TRBV7-8 and TRBJ1-3; D unresolved. In germline, CDR1 is SGHVS, CDR2 FQNEAQ. The CDR3 is made up of 14 amino acids. V lost 11 bases, J lost 0 bases, and 14 bases lay in between. The CDR3 reads CASGADLSGNTIYF. The CDR3 DNA reads TGTGCCTCCGGTGCGGACCTCTCTGGAAACACCATATATTTT.